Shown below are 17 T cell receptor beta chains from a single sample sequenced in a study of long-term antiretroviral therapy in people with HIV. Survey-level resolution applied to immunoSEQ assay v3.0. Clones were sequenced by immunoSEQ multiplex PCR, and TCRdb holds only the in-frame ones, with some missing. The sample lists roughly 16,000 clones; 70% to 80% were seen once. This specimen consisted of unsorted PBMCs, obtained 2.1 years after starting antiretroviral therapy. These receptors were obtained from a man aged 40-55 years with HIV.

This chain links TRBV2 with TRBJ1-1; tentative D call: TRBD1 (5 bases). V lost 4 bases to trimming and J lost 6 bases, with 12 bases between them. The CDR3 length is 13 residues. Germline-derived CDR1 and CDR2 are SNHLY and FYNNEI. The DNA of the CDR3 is TGTGCCAGCAGTGCCGGGACTATGGCTGAAGCTTTCTTT. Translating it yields CASSAGTMAEAFF.

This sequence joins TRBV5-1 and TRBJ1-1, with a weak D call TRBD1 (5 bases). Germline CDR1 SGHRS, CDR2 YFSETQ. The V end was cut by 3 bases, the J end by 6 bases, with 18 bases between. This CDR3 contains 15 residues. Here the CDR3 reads CASSWGGRRGAEAFF. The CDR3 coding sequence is TGCGCCAGCAGCTGGGGAGGTAGGAGGGGCGCTGAAGCTTTCTTT.

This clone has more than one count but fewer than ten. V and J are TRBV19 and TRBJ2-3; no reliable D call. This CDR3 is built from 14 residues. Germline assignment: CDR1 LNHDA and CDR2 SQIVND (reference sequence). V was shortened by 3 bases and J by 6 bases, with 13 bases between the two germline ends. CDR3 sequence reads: CASSMTAARDTQYF. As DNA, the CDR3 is TGTGCCAGTAGTATGACGGCAGCCAGGGATACGCAGTATTTT. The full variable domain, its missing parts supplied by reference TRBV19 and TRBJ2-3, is DGGITQSPKYLFRKEGQNVTLSCEQNLNHDAMYWYRQDPGQGLRLIYYSQIVNDFQKGDIAEGYSVSREKKESFPLTVTSAQKNPTAFYLCASSMTAARDTQYFGPGTRLTVL.

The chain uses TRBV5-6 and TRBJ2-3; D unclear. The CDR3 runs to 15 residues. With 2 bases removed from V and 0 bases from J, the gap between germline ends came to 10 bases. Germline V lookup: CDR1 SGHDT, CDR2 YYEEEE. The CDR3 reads CASSFREQSTDTQYF. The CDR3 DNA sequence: TGTGCCAGCAGCTTTAGGGAACAGAGCACAGATACGCAGTATTTT.

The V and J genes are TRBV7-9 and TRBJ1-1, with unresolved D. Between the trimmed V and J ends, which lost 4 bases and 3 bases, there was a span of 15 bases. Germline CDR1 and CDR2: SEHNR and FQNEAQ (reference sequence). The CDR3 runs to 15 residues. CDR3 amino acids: CASSSPVARYTEAFF. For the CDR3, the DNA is TGTGCCAGCAGCTCCCCGGTGGCTAGATACACTGAAGCTTTCTTT.

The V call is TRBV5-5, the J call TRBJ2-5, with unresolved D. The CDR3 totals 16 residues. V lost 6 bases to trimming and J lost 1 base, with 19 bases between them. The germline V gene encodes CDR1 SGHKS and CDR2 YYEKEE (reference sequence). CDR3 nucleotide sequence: TGTGCCAGCAACACCGGAATAACAGTGACCCAAGAGACCCAGTACTTC. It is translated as CASNTGITVTQETQYF.

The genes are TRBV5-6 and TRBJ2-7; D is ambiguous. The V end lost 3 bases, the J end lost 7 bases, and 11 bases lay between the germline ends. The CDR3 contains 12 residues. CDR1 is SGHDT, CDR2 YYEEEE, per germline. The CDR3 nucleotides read TGTGCCAGCAGCTGGATGTCGGAGGAGCAGTACTTC. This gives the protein CASSWMSEEQYF.

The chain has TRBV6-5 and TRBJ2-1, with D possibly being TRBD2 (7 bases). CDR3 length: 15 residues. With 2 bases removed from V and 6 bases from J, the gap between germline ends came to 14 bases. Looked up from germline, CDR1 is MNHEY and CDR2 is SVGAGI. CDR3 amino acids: CASSYVGGALNEQFF. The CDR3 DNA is TGTGCCAGCAGTTACGTAGGGGGGGCGCTCAATGAGCAGTTCTTC.

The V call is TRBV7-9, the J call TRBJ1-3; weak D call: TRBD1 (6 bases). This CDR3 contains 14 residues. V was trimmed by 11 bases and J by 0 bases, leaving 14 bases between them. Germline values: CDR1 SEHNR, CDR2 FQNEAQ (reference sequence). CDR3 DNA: TGTGCCGCAGCCCGGACAGTCTCTGGAAACACCATATATTTT. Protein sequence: CAAARTVSGNTIYF.

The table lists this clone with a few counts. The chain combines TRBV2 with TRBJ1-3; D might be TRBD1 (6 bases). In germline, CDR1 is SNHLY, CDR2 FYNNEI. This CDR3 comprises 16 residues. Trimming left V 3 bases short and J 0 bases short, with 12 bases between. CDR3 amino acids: CASSDQGRSSGNTIYF. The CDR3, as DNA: TGTGCCAGCAGTGACCAGGGGCGCTCCTCTGGAAACACCATATATTTT.

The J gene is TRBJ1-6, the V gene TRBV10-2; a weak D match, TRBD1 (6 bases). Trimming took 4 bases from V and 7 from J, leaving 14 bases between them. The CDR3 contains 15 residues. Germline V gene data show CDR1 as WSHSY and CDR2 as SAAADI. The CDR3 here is CASSVQGAFNSPLHF. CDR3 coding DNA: TGCGCCAGCAGTGTACAGGGTGCGTTCAATTCACCCCTCCACTTT.

The chain's CDR3 is CASSQGNSYGYTF. DNA of the CDR3: TGTGCCAGCAGCCAAGGGAATTCGTATGGCTACACCTTC. The chain uses TRBV14 and TRBJ1-2, with D unclear. V gave up 1 base and J gave up 5 bases, with 8 bases separating them. The germline V gene encodes CDR1 SGHDN and CDR2 FVKESK. This CDR3 region has 13 residues.

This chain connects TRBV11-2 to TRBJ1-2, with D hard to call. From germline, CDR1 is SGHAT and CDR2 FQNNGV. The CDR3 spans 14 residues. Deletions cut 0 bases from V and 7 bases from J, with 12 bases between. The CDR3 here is CASSLESGFGGYTF. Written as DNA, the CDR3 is TGTGCCAGCAGCTTAGAGTCTGGGTTTGGTGGCTACACCTTC.

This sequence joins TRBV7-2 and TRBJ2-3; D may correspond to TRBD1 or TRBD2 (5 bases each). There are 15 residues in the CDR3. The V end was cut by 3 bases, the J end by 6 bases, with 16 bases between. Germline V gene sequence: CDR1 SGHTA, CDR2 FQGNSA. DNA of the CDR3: TGTGCCAGCAGCTTCCTCCAGACTTGGGGGGATACGCAGTATTTT. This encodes CASSFLQTWGDTQYF. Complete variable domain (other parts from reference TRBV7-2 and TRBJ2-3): GAGVSQSPSNKVTEKGKDVELRCDPISGHTALYWYRQSLGQGLEFLIYFQGNSAPDKSGLPSDRFSAERTGGSVSTLTIQRTQQEDSAVYLCASSFLQTWGDTQYFGPGTRLTVL.

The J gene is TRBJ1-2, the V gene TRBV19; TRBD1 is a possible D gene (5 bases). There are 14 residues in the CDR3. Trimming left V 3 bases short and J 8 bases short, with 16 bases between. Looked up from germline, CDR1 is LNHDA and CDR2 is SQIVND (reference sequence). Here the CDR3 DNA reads TGTGCCAGTAGTATCGGAGCGGGACCTCCAGGCTACACCTTC. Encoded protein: CASSIGAGPPGYTF.

The DNA for the CDR3 is TGTGCCAGCAGCTTAACCGGGGTCGAAAAACTGTTTTTT. Protein product: CASSLTGVEKLFF. The gene calls are TRBV7-6 and TRBJ1-4; no clear D. Looked up from germline, CDR1 is SGHVS and CDR2 is FNYEAQ. This CDR3 region has 13 residues. Deletions cut 2 bases from V and 8 bases from J, with 9 bases between.

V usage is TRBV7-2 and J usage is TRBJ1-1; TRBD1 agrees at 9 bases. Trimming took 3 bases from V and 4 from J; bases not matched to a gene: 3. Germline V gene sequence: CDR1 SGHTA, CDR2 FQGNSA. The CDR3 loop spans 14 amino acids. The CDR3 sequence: CASSFGQGSTEAFF. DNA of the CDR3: TGTGCCAGCAGCTTTGGACAGGGGTCCACTGAAGCTTTCTTT.